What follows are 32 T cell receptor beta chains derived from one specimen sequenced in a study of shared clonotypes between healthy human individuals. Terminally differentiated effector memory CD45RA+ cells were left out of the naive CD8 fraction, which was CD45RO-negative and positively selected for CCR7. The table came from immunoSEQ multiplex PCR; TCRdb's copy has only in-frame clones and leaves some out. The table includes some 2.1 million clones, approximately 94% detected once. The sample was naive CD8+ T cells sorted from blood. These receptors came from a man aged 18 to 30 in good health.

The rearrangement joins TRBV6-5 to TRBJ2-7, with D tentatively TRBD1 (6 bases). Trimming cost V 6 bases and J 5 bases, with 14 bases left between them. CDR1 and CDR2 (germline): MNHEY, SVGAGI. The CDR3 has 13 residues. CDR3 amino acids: CASRDGGFNEQYF. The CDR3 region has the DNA TGTGCCAGCAGGGATGGGGGCTTCAACGAGCAGTACTTC.

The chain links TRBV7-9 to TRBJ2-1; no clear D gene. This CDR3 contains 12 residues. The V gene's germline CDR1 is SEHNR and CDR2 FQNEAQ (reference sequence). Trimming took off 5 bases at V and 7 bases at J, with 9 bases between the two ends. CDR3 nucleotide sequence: TGTGCCAGCAGCGCAAACCGGAATGAGCAGTTCTTC. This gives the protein CASSANRNEQFF.

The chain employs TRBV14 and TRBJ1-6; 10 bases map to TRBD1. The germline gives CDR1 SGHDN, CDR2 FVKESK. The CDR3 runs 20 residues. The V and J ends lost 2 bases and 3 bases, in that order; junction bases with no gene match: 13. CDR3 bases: TGTGCCAGCAGCCAAAACGACAGGACAGGGGGTGCAAACTATAATTCACCCCTCCACTTT. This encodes CASSQNDRTGGANYNSPLHF.

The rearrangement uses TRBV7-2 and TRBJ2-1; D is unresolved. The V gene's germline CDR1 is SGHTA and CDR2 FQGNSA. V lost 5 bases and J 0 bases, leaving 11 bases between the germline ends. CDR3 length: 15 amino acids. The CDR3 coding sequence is TGTGCCAGCAGCAAGACACCGAGCTCCTACAATGAGCAGTTCTTC. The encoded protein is CASSKTPSSYNEQFF.

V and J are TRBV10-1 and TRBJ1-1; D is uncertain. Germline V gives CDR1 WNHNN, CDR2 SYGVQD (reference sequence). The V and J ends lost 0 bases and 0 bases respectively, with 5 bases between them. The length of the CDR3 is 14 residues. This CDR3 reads CASSESKLNTEAFF. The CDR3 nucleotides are TGCGCCAGCAGTGAGTCGAAACTGAACACTGAAGCTTTCTTT.

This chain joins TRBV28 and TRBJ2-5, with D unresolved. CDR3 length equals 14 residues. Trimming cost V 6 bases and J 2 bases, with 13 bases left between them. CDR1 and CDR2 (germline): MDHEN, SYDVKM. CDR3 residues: CASRKGRLQETQYF. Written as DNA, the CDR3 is TGTGCCAGCAGAAAAGGACGCCTGCAAGAGACCCAGTACTTC.

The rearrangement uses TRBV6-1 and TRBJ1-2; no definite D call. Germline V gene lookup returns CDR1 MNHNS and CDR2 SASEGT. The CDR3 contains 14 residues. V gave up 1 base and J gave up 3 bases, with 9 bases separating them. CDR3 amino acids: CASSEVPVYYGYTF. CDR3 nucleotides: TGTGCCAGCAGTGAAGTGCCCGTCTACTATGGCTACACCTTC.

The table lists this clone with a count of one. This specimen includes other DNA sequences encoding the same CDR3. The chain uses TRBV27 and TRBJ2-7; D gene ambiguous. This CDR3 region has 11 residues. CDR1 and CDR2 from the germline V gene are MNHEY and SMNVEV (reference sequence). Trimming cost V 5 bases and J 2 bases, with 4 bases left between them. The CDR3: CASSTPYEQYF. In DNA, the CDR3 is TGTGCCAGCAGTACACCCTACGAGCAGTACTTC.

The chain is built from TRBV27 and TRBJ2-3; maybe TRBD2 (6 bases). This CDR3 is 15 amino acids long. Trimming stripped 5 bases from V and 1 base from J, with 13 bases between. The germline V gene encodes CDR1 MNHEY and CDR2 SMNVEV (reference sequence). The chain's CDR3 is CASSTSLGGTDTQYF. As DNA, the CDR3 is TGTGCCAGCAGTACTAGCTTAGGGGGCACAGATACGCAGTATTTT.

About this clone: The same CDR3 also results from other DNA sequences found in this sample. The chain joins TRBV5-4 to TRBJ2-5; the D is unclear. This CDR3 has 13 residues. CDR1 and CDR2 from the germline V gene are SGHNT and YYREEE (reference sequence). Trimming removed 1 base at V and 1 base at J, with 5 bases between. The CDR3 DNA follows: TGTGCCAGCAGCTTGACGTCCCAAGAGACCCAGTACTTC. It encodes CASSLTSQETQYF.

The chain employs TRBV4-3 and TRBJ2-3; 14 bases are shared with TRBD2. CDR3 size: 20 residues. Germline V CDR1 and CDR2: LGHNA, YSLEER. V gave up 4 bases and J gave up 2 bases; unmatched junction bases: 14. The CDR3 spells CASSLLRGGTSGSFTDTQYF. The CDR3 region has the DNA TGCGCCAGCAGCCTCCTAAGAGGCGGGACTAGCGGGAGTTTCACAGATACGCAGTATTTT.

This CDR3 reads CASSPGPYTGELFF. CDR3 coding DNA: TGTGCCAGCAGCCCGGGACCTTACACCGGGGAGCTGTTTTTT. The chain has TRBV9 and TRBJ2-2, with D perhaps TRBD1 or TRBD2 (5 bases each). The CDR3 runs to 14 residues. V lost 4 bases, J lost 3 bases, and 10 bases lay in between. From germline, CDR1 is SGDLS and CDR2 YYNGEE. Drawing the rest from reference TRBV9 and TRBJ2-2, the complete variable domain is DSGVTQTPKHLITATGQRVTLRCSPRSGDLSVYWYQQSLDQGLQFLIQYYNGEERAKGNILERFSAQQFPDLHSELNLSSLELGDSALYFCASSPGPYTGELFFGEGSRLTVL.

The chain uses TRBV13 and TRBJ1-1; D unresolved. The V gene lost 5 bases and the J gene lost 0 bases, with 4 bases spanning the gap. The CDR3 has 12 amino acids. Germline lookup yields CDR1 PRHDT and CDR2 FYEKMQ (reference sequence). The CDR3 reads CASSGVNTEAFF. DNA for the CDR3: TGTGCCAGCAGCGGGGTGAACACTGAAGCTTTCTTT.

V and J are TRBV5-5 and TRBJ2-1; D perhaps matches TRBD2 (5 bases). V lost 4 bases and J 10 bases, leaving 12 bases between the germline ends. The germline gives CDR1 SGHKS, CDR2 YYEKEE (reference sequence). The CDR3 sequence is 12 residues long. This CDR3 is CASSGGLGEQFF. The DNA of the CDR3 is TGTGCCAGCAGCGGAGGATTAGGCGAGCAGTTCTTC.

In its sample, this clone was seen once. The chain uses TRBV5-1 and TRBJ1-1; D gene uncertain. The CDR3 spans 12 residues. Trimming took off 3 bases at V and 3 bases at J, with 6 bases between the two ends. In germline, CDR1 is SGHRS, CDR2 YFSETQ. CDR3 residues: CASSYGDTEAFF. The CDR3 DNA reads TGCGCCAGCAGCTACGGTGACACTGAAGCTTTCTTT.

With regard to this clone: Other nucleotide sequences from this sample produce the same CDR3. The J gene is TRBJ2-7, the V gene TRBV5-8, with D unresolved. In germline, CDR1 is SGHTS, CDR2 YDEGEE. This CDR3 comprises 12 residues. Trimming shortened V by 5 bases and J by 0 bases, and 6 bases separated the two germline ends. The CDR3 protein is CASSFSSYEQYF. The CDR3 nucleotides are TGTGCCAGCAGTTTTAGCTCCTACGAGCAGTACTTC. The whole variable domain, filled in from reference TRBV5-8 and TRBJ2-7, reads EAGVTQSPTHLIKTRGQQATLRCSPISGHTSVYWYQQALGLGLQFLLWYDEGEERNRGNFPPRFSGRQFPNYSSELNVNALELEDSALYLCASSFSSYEQYFGPGTRLTVT.

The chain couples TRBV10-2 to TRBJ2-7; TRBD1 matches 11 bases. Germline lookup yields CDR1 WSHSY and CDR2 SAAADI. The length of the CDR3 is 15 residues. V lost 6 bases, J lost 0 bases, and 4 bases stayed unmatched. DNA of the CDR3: TGCGCCAGCAGCGGGACAGGGGGATCCTCCTACGAGCAGTACTTC. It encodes CASSGTGGSSYEQYF.

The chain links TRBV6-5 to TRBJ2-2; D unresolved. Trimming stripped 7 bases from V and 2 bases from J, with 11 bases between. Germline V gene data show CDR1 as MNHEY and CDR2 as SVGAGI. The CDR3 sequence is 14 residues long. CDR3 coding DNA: TGTGCCAGCACCCCCTCCCTCAACACCGGGGAGCTGTTTTTT. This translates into CASTPSLNTGELFF.

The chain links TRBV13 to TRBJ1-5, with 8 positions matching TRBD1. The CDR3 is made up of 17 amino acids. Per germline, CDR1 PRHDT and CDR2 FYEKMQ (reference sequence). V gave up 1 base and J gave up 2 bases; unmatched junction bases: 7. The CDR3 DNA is TGTGCCAGCAGCTTAGTGCGGGGACAGGTAGGCAATCAGCCCCAGCATTTT. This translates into CASSLVRGQVGNQPQHF.

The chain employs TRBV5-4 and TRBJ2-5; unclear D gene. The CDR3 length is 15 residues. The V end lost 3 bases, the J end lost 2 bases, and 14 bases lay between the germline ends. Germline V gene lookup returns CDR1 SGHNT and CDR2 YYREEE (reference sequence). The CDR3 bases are TGTGCCAGCAGCTCGGTACTGGGATTTCAAGAGACCCAGTACTTC. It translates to CASSSVLGFQETQYF.

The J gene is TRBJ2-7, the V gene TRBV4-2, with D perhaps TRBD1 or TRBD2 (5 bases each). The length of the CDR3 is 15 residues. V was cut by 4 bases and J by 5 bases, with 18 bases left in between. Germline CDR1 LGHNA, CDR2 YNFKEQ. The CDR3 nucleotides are TGTGCCAGCAGCCCCGTGAATGGGGGTCAGGACGAGCAGTACTTC. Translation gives CASSPVNGGQDEQYF.

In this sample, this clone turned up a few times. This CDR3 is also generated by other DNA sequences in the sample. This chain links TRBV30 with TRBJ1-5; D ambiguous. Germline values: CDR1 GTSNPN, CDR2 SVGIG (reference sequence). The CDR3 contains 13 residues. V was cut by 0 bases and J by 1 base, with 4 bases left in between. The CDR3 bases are TGTGCCTGGAGTGTAGGGAGCAATCAGCCCCAGCATTTT. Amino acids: CAWSVGSNQPQHF.

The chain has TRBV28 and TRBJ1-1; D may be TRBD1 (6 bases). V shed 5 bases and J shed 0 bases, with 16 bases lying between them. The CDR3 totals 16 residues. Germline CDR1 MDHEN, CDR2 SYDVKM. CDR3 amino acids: CASSPSGGDMNTEAFF. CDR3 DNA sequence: TGTGCCAGCAGTCCATCGGGCGGGGACATGAACACTGAAGCTTTCTTT.

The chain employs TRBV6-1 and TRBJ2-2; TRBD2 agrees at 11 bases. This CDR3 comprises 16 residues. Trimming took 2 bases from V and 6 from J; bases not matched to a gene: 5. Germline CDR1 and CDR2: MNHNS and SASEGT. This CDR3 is CASSELLAGEAGELFF. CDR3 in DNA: TGTGCCAGCAGTGAATTACTAGCGGGAGAGGCCGGGGAGCTGTTTTTT.

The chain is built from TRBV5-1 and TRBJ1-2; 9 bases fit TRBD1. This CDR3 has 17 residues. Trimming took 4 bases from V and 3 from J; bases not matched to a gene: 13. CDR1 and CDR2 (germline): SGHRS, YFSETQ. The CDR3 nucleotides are TGCGCCAGCAGCGACCCGGGACAGGGCGCCCCACACTATGGCTACACCTTC. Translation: CASSDPGQGAPHYGYTF. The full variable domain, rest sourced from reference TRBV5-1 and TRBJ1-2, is KAGVTQTPRYLIKTRGQQVTLSCSPISGHRSVSWYQQTPGQGLQFLFEYFSETQRNKGNFPGRFSGRQFSNSRSEMNVSTLELGDSALYLCASSDPGQGAPHYGYTFGSGTRLTVV.

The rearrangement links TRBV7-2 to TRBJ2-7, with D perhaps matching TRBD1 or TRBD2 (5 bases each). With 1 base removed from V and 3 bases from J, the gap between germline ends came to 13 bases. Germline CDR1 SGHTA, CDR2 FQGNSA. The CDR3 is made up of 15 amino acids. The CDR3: CASSLGLGAGYEQYF. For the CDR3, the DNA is TGTGCCAGCAGCTTAGGGCTCGGGGCAGGCTACGAGCAGTACTTC.

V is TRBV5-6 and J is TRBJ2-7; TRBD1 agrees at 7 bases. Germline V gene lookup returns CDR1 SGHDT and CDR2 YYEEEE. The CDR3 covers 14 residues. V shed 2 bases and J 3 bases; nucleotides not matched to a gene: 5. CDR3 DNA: TGTGCCAGCAGCTTCGGGACAGCTCACTACGAGCAGTACTTC. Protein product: CASSFGTAHYEQYF. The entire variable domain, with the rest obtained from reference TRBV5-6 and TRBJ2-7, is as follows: DAGVTQSPTHLIKTRGQQVTLRCSPKSGHDTVSWYQQALGQGPQFIFQYYEEEERQRGNFPDRFSGHQFPNYSSELNVNALLLGDSALYLCASSFGTAHYEQYFGPGTRLTVT.

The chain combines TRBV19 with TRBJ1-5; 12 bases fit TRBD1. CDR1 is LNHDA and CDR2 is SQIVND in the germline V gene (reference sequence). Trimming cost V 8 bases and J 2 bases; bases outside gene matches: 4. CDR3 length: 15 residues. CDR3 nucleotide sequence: TGTGCCAGTGGGGACAGGGGGCTGGGCAATCAGCCCCAGCATTTT. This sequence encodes CASGDRGLGNQPQHF. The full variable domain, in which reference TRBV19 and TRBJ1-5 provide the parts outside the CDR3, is DGGITQSPKYLFRKEGQNVTLSCEQNLNHDAMYWYRQDPGQGLRLIYYSQIVNDFQKGDIAEGYSVSREKKESFPLTVTSAQKNPTAFYLCASGDRGLGNQPQHFGDGTRLSIL.

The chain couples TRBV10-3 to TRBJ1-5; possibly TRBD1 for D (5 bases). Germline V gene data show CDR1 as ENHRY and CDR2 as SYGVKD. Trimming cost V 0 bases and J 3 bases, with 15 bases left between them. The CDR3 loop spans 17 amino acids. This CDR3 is CAISESGTLTNNQPQHF. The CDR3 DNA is TGTGCCATCAGTGAGTCGGGGACGTTGACCAACAATCAGCCCCAGCATTTT.

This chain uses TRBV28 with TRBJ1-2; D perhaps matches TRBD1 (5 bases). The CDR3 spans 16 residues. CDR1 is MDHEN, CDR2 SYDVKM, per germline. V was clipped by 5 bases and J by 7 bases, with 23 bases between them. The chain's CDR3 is CASSPLTGPSGLGYTF. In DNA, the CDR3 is TGTGCCAGCAGTCCGCTTACGGGACCATCAGGTCTTGGCTACACCTTC.

The CDR3, as DNA: TGTGCCAGTAGTCCCTCCGGGACAGGTCATGGCTACACCTTC. The encoded protein is CASSPSGTGHGYTF. The chain uses TRBV19 and TRBJ1-2; TRBD1 aligns across 8 bases. Germline V CDR1 and CDR2: LNHDA, SQIVND (reference sequence). The CDR3 contains 14 residues. Losses at the gene ends were 5 bases for V and 6 bases for J; bases not matched to a gene: 8.

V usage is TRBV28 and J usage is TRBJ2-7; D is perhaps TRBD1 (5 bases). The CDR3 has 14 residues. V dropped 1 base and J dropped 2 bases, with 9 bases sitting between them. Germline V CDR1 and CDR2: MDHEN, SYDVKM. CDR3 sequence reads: CASSLFPRAYEQYF. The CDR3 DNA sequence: TGTGCCAGCAGTTTATTCCCCAGGGCCTACGAGCAGTACTTC.